The sequence of this T cell receptor beta chain was determined in a study of blood T cell repertoires in COVID-19. About the research overall: From the United States, Italy and Spain came samples of acute and convalescent COVID-19.

The V gene's germline CDR1 is SGHRS and CDR2 YFSETQ. V shed 0 bases and J 8 bases; nucleotides not matched to a gene: 3. The CDR3 covers 14 residues. In the original processing: Researchers report that nucleated cell counts were estimated from reference gene primer amplification. Sequenced by immunoSEQ multiplex PCR; TCRdb stores in-frame clones only, minus some. D and trimming were read from the DNA, whereas the V and J calls and clone size are those reported in that table. The data hold some 200,000 clones, with approximately 87% observed a single time. This clone was picked up one time. This TCR derives from a woman aged 18-35 years who had recovered from COVID-19. V gene TRBV5-1 combines with J gene TRBJ1-4, with 8 bases matching TRBD1. Material for sequencing was peripheral blood. For the CDR3, the DNA is TGCGCCAGCAGCTTGGTACAGGGGGACGAAAAACTGTTTTTT. Its protein product is CASSLVQGDEKLFF.